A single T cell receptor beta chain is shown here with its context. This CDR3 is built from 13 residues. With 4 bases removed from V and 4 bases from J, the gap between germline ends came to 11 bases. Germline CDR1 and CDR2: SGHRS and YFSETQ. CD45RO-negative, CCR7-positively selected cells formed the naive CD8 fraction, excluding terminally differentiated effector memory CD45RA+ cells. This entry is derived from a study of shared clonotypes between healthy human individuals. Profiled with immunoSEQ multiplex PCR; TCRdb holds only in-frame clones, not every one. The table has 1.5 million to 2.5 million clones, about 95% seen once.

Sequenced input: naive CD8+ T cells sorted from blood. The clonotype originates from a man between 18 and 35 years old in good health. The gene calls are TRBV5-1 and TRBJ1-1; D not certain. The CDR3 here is CASSPFLGTEAFF. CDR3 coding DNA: TGCGCCAGCAGCCCGTTCCTGGGCACTGAAGCTTTCTTT.